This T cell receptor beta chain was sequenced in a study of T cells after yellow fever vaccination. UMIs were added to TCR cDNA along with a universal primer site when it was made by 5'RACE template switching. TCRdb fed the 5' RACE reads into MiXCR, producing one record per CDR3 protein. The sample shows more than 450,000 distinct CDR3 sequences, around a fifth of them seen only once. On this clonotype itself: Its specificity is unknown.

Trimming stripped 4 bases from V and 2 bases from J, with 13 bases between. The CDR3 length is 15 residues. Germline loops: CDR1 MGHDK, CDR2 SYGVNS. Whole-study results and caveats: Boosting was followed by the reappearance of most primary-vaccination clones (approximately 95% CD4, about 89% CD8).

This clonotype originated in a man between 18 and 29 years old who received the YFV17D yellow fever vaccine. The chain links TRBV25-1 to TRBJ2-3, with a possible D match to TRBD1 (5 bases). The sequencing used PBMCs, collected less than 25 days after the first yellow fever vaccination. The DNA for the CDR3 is TGTGCCAGCAGTGCTAACTGGGGCGCCACAGATACGCAGTATTTT. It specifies CASSANWGATDTQYF.